These T cell receptor beta chains were read from a single sample in a study of shared clonotypes between healthy human individuals. Libraries were prepared by immunoSEQ multiplex PCR; TCRdb keeps only in-frame clonotypes and omits some of them. The sample includes 2 million or so clones, 85% to 95% of them seen just once. Sequenced material: naive CD4+ T cells sorted from blood. The receptors derive from a man in his late teens or twenties in good health. Each CDR3 is given without its conserved first and last residue.

j_call v_call cdr3_aa
TRBJ1-5 TRBV11-2 ASSSMNQPQH
TRBJ1-2 TRBV6-6 ASSSTGLNYGYT
TRBJ2-3 TRBV5-8 ASSPGGAGVPDTQY
TRBJ2-5 TRBV28 ASSSGTQY
TRBJ2-3 TRBV27 ASSASGNTDTQY
TRBJ1-5 TRBV19 ASSDLGGQPQH
TRBJ1-5 TRBV7-8 ASSPRTGAEGNQPQH
TRBJ2-1 TRBV11-2 ATEETVSYNEQF
TRBJ1-3 TRBV6-5 ASSYSSESNTIY
TRBJ2-7 TRBV6-5 ASHKPGQGTYEQY
TRBJ1-5 TRBV18 ASSEANPNSNQPQH
TRBJ1-1 TRBV6-6 ASSSTAENTEAF
TRBJ2-5 TRBV11-2 ASSFGLADPRETQY
TRBJ2-5 TRBV30 AWSLGVTTQETQY
TRBJ1-5 TRBV30 AWSVSGRSNQPQH
TRBJ2-1 TRBV6-5 ASSYGGGAIDEQF
TRBJ2-1 TRBV7-2 ASRLGTGEFNEQF
TRBJ1-5 TRBV11-2 ASSSDRGGQPQH
TRBJ2-5 TRBV6-5 ASSYSMNQETQY
TRBJ1-1 TRBV29-1 SVSGGNLMNTEAF
TRBJ2-7 TRBV5-1 ASSLEYAGNEQY
TRBJ1-1 TRBV5-4 ASSLEGDGFLNTEAF
TRBJ1-2 TRBV5-4 ASSFGQSYGYT
TRBJ1-6 TRBV20-1 SAVGPPLH
TRBJ2-5 TRBV6-5 ASSSGATETQY
TRBJ1-5 TRBV28 ASSPVDTNQPQH
TRBJ1-5 TRBV9 ASSPLTGQKPQH
TRBJ2-7 TRBV10-2 ASRQGSTYEQY
TRBJ2-1 TRBV7-9 ASSLAGTFPYNEQF
TRBJ2-1 TRBV28 ASSPAPGLAVYNEQF
TRBJ2-2 TRBV4-3 ASSQVVGGLVNTGELF
TRBJ2-3 TRBV19 ASRDRPSTDTQY
TRBJ2-7 TRBV9 ASSEGPGQGTYEQY
TRBJ2-3 TRBV5-1 ASSLAGQTTDTQY
TRBJ2-2 TRBV5-8 ASVHDRGTGGFDGELF
TRBJ2-1 TRBV11-1 ASSSEGGYNEQF
TRBJ2-7 TRBV2 ASSEILQGAGEQY
TRBJ1-3 TRBV4-1 ASSQGDTVSGNTIY
TRBJ1-6 TRBV7-2 ASSLEALYNSPLH
TRBJ2-1 TRBV4-1 ASSQEGQGVNEQF